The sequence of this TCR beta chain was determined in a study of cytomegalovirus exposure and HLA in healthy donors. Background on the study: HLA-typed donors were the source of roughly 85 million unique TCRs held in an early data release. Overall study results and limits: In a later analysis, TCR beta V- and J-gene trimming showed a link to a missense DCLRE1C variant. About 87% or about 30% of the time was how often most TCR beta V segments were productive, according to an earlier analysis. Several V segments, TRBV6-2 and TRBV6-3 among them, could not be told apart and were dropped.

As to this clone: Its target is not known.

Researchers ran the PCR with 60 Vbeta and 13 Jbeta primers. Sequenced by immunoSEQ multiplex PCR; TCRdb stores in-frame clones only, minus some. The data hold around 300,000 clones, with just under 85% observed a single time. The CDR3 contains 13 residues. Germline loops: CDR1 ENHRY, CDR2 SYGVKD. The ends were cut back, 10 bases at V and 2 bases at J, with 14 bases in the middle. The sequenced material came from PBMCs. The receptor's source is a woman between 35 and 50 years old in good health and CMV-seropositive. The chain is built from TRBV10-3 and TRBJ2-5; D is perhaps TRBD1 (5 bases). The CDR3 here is CATSSGQQETQYF. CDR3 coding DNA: TGTGCCACATCGTCAGGGCAGCAAGAGACCCAGTACTTC.